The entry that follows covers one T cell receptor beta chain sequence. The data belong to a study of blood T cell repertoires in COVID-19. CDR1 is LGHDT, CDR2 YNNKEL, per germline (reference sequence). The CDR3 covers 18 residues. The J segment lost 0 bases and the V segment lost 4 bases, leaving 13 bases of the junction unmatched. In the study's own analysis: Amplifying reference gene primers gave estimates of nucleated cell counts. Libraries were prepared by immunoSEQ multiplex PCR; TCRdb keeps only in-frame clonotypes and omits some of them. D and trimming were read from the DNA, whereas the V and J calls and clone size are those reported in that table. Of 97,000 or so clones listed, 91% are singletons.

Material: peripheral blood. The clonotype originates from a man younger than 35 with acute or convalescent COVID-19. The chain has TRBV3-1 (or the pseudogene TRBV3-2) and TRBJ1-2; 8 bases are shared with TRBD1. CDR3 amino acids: CASSPYGQGEGANYGYTF. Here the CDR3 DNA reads TGTGCCAGCAGCCCTTACGGACAGGGCGAAGGAGCTAACTATGGCTACACCTTC.